A selection of T cell receptor beta chains follows, all from one sample in a study of cytomegalovirus exposure and HLA in healthy donors. Profiled with immunoSEQ multiplex PCR; TCRdb holds only in-frame clones, not every one. The repertoire holds about 140,000 clones, with 60% to 80% as singletons. Sequencing was done on a sample of PBMCs. The receptors were sampled from a man aged 35 to 55 in good health and CMV-seronegative. Each CDR3 is given with its conserved first and last residue. D genes are given only for firm matches. Clone size is not always given. Where it is, it says once, few, many or a class for expanded clones.

CDR3 DNA: TGCGCCAGCAGCTTGGGACAGATGAACACTGAAGCTTTCTTT
CDR3 protein: CASSLGQMNTEAFF
V gene: TRBV5-1
J gene: TRBJ1-1
D gene: NA
clone size: NA

CDR3 DNA: TGCGCCAGCCGTAAACAGGGGAACCAGCCCCAGCATTTT
CDR3 protein: CASRKQGNQPQHF
V gene: TRBV10-2
J gene: TRBJ1-5
D gene: TRBD1
clone size: NA

CDR3 DNA: TGTGCCAGCACCCTGAGGAGGATTAGCGGGGGATCCTACGAGCAGTACTTC
CDR3 protein: CASTLRRISGGSYEQYF
V gene: TRBV7-9
J gene: TRBJ2-7
D gene: TRBD2
clone size: NA

CDR3 DNA: TGCGCCAGCAGCCAGTTAGCGGGGGGGCGCAATGAGCAGTTCTTC
CDR3 protein: CASSQLAGGRNEQFF
V gene: TRBV4-1
J gene: TRBJ2-1
D gene: TRBD2
clone size: NA

CDR3 DNA: TGCGCCAGCAGCCAAGAATCAGGGTATGGCACTGAAGCTTTCTTT
CDR3 protein: CASSQESGYGTEAFF
V gene: TRBV4-1
J gene: TRBJ1-1
D gene: NA
clone size: NA

CDR3 DNA: TGCGCCAGCAGCTTGGACAACAGGGTCTCGGTTGGCAGCGAGCAGTACTTC
CDR3 protein: CASSLDNRVSVGSEQYF
V gene: TRBV5-1
J gene: TRBJ2-7
D gene: NA
clone size: NA

CDR3 DNA: TGTGCCAGCAGTGCAGGGGGCCGAACTGAAGCTTTCTTT
CDR3 protein: CASSAGGRTEAFF
V gene: TRBV6-5
J gene: TRBJ1-1
D gene: TRBD1
clone size: NA

CDR3 DNA: TGTGCCAGCAGCTTGGTACCAGGGGGCTCCTACAATGAGCAGTTCTTC
CDR3 protein: CASSLVPGGSYNEQFF
V gene: TRBV5-6
J gene: TRBJ2-1
D gene: TRBD1
clone size: NA

CDR3 DNA: TGCAGCGCCAGGACAGACATGAACACTGAAGCTTTCTTT
CDR3 protein: CSARTDMNTEAFF
V gene: TRBV29-1
J gene: TRBJ1-1
D gene: NA
clone size: NA

CDR3 DNA: TGTGCCAGCGACCCGGGACAGGGGTGGTCCTACGAGCAGTACTTC
CDR3 protein: CASDPGQGWSYEQYF
V gene: TRBV11-2
J gene: TRBJ2-7
D gene: TRBD1
clone size: NA

CDR3 DNA: TGTGCCAGCAGCTCCATAGGGGACACTGAAGCTTTCTTT
CDR3 protein: CASSSIGDTEAFF
V gene: TRBV7-6
J gene: TRBJ1-1
D gene: NA
clone size: NA

CDR3 DNA: TGCGCCAGCAGTGACGGACCTCCCTCACTAGCGGGGAACACCGGGGAGCTGTTTTTT
CDR3 protein: CASSDGPPSLAGNTGELFF
V gene: TRBV10-1
J gene: TRBJ2-2
D gene: TRBD2
clone size: NA

CDR3 DNA: TGCGCCAGCAGCCCGCCTCCATCGACAGCAGCTAACTATGGCTACACCTTC
CDR3 protein: CASSPPPSTAANYGYTF
V gene: TRBV4-1
J gene: TRBJ1-2
D gene: NA
clone size: NA

CDR3 DNA: TGTGCCAGCAGCTTGGGCCTCACTCCGGGACTAGCGGAACAAGAGACCCAGTACTTC
CDR3 protein: CASSLGLTPGLAEQETQYF
V gene: TRBV5-8
J gene: TRBJ2-5
D gene: TRBD2
clone size: NA

CDR3 DNA: TGTGCCAGCGCGATCCGGGTTGTAGGCCTCACCGGGGAGCTGTTTTTT
CDR3 protein: CASAIRVVGLTGELFF
V gene: TRBV2
J gene: TRBJ2-2
D gene: NA
clone size: few

CDR3 DNA: TGTGCCAGCACGACAGGGGGCGGGGAGCTGTTTTTT
CDR3 protein: CASTTGGGELFF
V gene: TRBV2
J gene: TRBJ2-2
D gene: TRBD1
clone size: NA

CDR3 DNA: TGCGCCAGCAGCCAATTGTCGACGGGGATCTACGAGCAGTACTTC
CDR3 protein: CASSQLSTGIYEQYF
V gene: TRBV4-1
J gene: TRBJ2-7
D gene: NA
clone size: NA

CDR3 DNA: TGCGCCAGCAGCTTGGGGCTTATGGAAGGGGGTGGCTACACCTTC
CDR3 protein: CASSLGLMEGGGYTF
V gene: TRBV5-1
J gene: TRBJ1-2
D gene: NA
clone size: NA

CDR3 DNA: TGTGCCAGCAGCCAAGATAAGACAGAAGGAAACACCATATATTTT
CDR3 protein: CASSQDKTEGNTIYF
V gene: TRBV4-2
J gene: TRBJ1-3
D gene: NA
clone size: NA

CDR3 DNA: TGTGCCAGCAGCTTAGGAGGGTTCTATGGCTACACCTTC
CDR3 protein: CASSLGGFYGYTF
V gene: TRBV7-2
J gene: TRBJ1-2
D gene: NA
clone size: few

CDR3 DNA: TGTGCCAGCTCACCACCGTCCAGCACTGAAGCTTTCTTT
CDR3 protein: CASSPPSSTEAFF
V gene: TRBV18
J gene: TRBJ1-1
D gene: NA
clone size: few

CDR3 DNA: TGTGCCAGCAGGGGGCGGGGGGACGGGGCCAACGTCCTGACTTTC
CDR3 protein: CASRGRGDGANVLTF
V gene: TRBV25-1
J gene: TRBJ2-6
D gene: TRBD2
clone size: NA

CDR3 DNA: TGTGCCAGCAGTTTCGACATACCGGGATCACCCCTCCACTTT
CDR3 protein: CASSFDIPGSPLHF
V gene: TRBV28
J gene: TRBJ1-6
D gene: NA
clone size: NA

CDR3 DNA: TGTGCCAGCAGTACCCAGGGACAGAGTAATTCACCCCTCCACTTT
CDR3 protein: CASSTQGQSNSPLHF
V gene: TRBV28
J gene: TRBJ1-6
D gene: TRBD1
clone size: NA

CDR3 DNA: TGTGCCAGCAGTTACTCGGTGGGGGACAGCTATGGCTACACCTTC
CDR3 protein: CASSYSVGDSYGYTF
V gene: TRBV6-5
J gene: TRBJ1-2
D gene: TRBD1
clone size: NA

CDR3 DNA: TGTGCCAGCAGCACAGGGTCACATAGCGCAGATACGCAGTATTTT
CDR3 protein: CASSTGSHSADTQYF
V gene: TRBV5-4
J gene: TRBJ2-3
D gene: NA
clone size: NA

CDR3 DNA: TGTGCCTGGAGCGGTAGGAGTGAAGCTTTCTTT
CDR3 protein: CAWSGRSEAFF
V gene: TRBV30
J gene: TRBJ1-1
D gene: NA
clone size: NA

CDR3 DNA: TGTGCCAGCAGCTCGTATTGGGAGACTGAAGCTTTCTTT
CDR3 protein: CASSSYWETEAFF
V gene: TRBV6-6
J gene: TRBJ1-1
D gene: NA
clone size: few

CDR3 DNA: TGTGCCAGCAGCCCGCCGGACAGGGACCCCTACGAGCAGTACTTC
CDR3 protein: CASSPPDRDPYEQYF
V gene: TRBV5-6
J gene: TRBJ2-7
D gene: TRBD1
clone size: NA

CDR3 DNA: TGTGCCAGCAGCGGCCGGACTAGCGGGGGCGGTGAGCAGTTCTTC
CDR3 protein: CASSGRTSGGGEQFF
V gene: TRBV11-2
J gene: TRBJ2-1
D gene: TRBD2
clone size: NA

CDR3 DNA: TGTGCCAGCAGTGAACGAGGGCCTCCGGATGGCTACACCTTC
CDR3 protein: CASSERGPPDGYTF
V gene: TRBV6-1
J gene: TRBJ1-2
D gene: NA
clone size: NA

CDR3 DNA: TGTGCCAGCAGCGCCCAGACAGGTCACAATGGCTACACCTTC
CDR3 protein: CASSAQTGHNGYTF
V gene: TRBV9
J gene: TRBJ1-2
D gene: NA
clone size: NA

CDR3 DNA: TGCGCCAGCAGCCAAGAAGGGGAGGGGGGCTATGGCTACACCTTC
CDR3 protein: CASSQEGEGGYGYTF
V gene: TRBV4-3
J gene: TRBJ1-2
D gene: NA
clone size: NA

CDR3 DNA: TGTGCCAGCAGCCCTCGGGGAGACGGGACTACCGGGGAGCTGTTTTTT
CDR3 protein: CASSPRGDGTTGELFF
V gene: TRBV9
J gene: TRBJ2-2
D gene: NA
clone size: few

CDR3 DNA: TGCGCCAGCAGCCCCCGGGGGAACACTGAAGCTTTCTTT
CDR3 protein: CASSPRGNTEAFF
V gene: TRBV5-1
J gene: TRBJ1-1
D gene: NA
clone size: few

CDR3 DNA: TGTGCCAGCAGCTTAGTGCGGGGGCAAGGCGATCAGCCCCAGCATTTT
CDR3 protein: CASSLVRGQGDQPQHF
V gene: TRBV7-9
J gene: TRBJ1-5
D gene: NA
clone size: NA

CDR3 DNA: TGTGCCAGCCAGGGGACAGTTGATCAGCCCCAGCATTTT
CDR3 protein: CASQGTVDQPQHF
V gene: TRBV6-5
J gene: TRBJ1-5
D gene: TRBD1
clone size: NA

CDR3 DNA: TGTGCCAGCAGTGGGCAGGGGAACACCTATGGCTACACCTTC
CDR3 protein: CASSGQGNTYGYTF
V gene: TRBV2
J gene: TRBJ1-2
D gene: NA
clone size: NA

CDR3 DNA: TGTGCCAGCAGTGTCGGGGGGTCCTCACCCTCCTACAATGAGCAGTTCTTC
CDR3 protein: CASSVGGSSPSYNEQFF
V gene: TRBV2
J gene: TRBJ2-1
D gene: TRBD2
clone size: NA

CDR3 DNA: TGTGCCAGCAGCTTACAGTACGGCGGCTACTCTGGAAACACCATATATTTT
CDR3 protein: CASSLQYGGYSGNTIYF
V gene: TRBV7-2
J gene: TRBJ1-3
D gene: NA
clone size: NA

CDR3 DNA: TGTGCCAGCAGCTTCCCCCCCGGACAACTTTCCACCTTC
CDR3 protein: CASSFPPGQLSTF
V gene: TRBV7-6
J gene: TRBJ1-2
D gene: NA
clone size: NA

CDR3 DNA: TGTGCCAGCAGTTTACCGGGGGGCTTTTCTGACGAGCAGTACTTC
CDR3 protein: CASSLPGGFSDEQYF
V gene: TRBV28
J gene: TRBJ2-7
D gene: NA
clone size: NA

CDR3 DNA: TGTGCCTCCCTTTCGCAGACAGGGCCCTTGGGCTACACCTTC
CDR3 protein: CASLSQTGPLGYTF
V gene: TRBV28
J gene: TRBJ1-2
D gene: TRBD1
clone size: NA

CDR3 DNA: TGCGCCAGCGTACTAACCTCGGGGGCAGATACGCAGTATTTT
CDR3 protein: CASVLTSGADTQYF
V gene: TRBV5-1
J gene: TRBJ2-3
D gene: NA
clone size: NA

CDR3 DNA: TGTGCCAGCAACGCCATAGCAGATACGCAGTATTTT
CDR3 protein: CASNAIADTQYF
V gene: TRBV7-9
J gene: TRBJ2-3
D gene: NA
clone size: NA

CDR3 DNA: TGTGCCAGCAGCTTTGGTGGGGGGGGCTACGAGCAGTACTTC
CDR3 protein: CASSFGGGGYEQYF
V gene: TRBV7-2
J gene: TRBJ2-7
D gene: TRBD2
clone size: NA

CDR3 DNA: TGTGCCACCATGGGCGGGGGACTTGGATCACCCCTCCACTTT
CDR3 protein: CATMGGGLGSPLHF
V gene: TRBV6-5
J gene: TRBJ1-6
D gene: NA
clone size: NA

CDR3 DNA: TGTGCCAGTAGCGGGTACAGGGGAACTGAAGCTTTCTTT
CDR3 protein: CASSGYRGTEAFF
V gene: TRBV19
J gene: TRBJ1-1
D gene: TRBD1
clone size: few

CDR3 DNA: TGCGCCAGCAGCCAAGGGACACAAGAGACCCAGTACTTC
CDR3 protein: CASSQGTQETQYF
V gene: TRBV4-1
J gene: TRBJ2-5
D gene: NA
clone size: NA